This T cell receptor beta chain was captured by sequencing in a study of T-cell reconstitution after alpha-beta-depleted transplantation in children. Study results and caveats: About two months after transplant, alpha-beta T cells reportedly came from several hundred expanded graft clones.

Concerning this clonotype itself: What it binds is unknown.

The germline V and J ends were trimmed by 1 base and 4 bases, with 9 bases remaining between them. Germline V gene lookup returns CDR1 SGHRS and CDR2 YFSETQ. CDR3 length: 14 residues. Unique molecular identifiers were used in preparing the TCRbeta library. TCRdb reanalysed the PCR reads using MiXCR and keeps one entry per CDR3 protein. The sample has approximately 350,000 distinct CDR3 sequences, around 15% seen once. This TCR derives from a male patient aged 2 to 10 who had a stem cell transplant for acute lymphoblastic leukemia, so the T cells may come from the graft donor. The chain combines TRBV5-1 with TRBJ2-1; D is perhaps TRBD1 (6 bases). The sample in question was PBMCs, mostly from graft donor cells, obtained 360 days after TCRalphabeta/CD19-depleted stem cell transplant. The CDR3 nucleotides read TGCGCCAGCAGCTTGTTCAGGGGTTACAATGAGCAGTTCTTC. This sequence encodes CASSLFRGYNEQFF.